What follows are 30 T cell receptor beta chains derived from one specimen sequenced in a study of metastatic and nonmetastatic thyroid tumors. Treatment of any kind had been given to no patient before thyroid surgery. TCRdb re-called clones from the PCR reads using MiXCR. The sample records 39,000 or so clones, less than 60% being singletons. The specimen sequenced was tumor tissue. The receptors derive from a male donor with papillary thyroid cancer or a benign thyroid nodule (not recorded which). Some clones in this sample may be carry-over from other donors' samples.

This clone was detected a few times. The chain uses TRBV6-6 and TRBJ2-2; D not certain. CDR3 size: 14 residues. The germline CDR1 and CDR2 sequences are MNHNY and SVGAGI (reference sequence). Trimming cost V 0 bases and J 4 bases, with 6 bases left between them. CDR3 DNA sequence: TGTGCCAGCAGTTACTCAGGGATCACCGGGGAGCTGTTTTTT. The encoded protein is CASSYSGITGELFF.

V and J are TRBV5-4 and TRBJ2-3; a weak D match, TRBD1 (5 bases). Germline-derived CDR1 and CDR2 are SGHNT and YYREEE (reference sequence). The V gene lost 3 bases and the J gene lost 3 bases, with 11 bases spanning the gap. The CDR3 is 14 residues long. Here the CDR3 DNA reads TGTGCCAGCAGCTGGGCTCAGGGAACAGATACGCAGTATTTT. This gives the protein CASSWAQGTDTQYF.

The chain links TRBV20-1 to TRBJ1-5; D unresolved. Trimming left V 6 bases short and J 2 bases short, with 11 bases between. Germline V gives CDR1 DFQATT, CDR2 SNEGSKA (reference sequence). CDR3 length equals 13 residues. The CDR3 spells CSAPTIGNQPQHF. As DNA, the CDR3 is TGCAGTGCCCCAACCATTGGCAATCAGCCCCAGCATTTT.

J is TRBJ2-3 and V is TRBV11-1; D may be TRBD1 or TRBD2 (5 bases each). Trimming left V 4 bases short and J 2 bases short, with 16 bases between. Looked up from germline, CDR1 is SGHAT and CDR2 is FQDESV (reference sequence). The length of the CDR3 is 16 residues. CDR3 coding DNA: TGTGCCAGCAGCTCCGGGACCCTCCAATTCACAGATACGCAGTATTTT. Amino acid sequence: CASSSGTLQFTDTQYF.

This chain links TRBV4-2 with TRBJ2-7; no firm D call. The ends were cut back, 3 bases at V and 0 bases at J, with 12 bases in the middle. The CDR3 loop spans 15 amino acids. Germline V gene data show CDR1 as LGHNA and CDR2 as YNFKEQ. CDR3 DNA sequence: TGTGCCAGCAGCCAGATCCACGCGAGCTCCTACGAGCAGTACTTC. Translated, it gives CASSQIHASSYEQYF.

CDR3 sequence reads: CAWSRDLLSGEQYF. CDR3 sequence (DNA): TGTGCCTGGAGTAGGGACTTGCTCAGTGGGGAGCAGTACTTC. The chain employs TRBV30 and TRBJ2-7, with D perhaps matching TRBD2 (6 bases). Trimming took off 2 bases at V and 7 bases at J, with 18 bases between the two ends. Germline CDR1 and CDR2: GTSNPN and SVGIG (reference sequence). The CDR3 is 14 amino acids.

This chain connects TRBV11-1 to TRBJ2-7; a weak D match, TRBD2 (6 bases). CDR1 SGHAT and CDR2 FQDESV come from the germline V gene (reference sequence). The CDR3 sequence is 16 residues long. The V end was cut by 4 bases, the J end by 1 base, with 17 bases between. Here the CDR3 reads CASSSRRGRSSYEQYF. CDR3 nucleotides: TGTGCCAGCAGCTCGCGGAGGGGAAGATCTTCCTACGAGCAGTACTTC.

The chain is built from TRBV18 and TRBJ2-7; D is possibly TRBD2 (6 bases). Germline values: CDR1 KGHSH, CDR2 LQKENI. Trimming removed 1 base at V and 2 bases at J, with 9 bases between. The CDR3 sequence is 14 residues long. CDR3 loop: CASSPLADTYEQYF. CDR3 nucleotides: TGTGCCAGCTCACCACTAGCGGACACCTACGAGCAGTACTTC.

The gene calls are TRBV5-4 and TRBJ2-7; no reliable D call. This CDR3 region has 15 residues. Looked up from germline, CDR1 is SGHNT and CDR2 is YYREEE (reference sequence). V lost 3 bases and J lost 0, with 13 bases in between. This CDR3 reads CASSYNTVGSYEQYF. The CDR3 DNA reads TGTGCCAGCAGCTACAACACCGTGGGCTCCTACGAGCAGTACTTC.

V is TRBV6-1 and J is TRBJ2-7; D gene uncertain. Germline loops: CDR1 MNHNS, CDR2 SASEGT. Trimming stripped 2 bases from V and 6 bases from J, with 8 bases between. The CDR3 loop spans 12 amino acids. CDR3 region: CASSEYDSEQYF. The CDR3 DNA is TGTGCCAGCAGTGAATATGATTCCGAGCAGTACTTC.

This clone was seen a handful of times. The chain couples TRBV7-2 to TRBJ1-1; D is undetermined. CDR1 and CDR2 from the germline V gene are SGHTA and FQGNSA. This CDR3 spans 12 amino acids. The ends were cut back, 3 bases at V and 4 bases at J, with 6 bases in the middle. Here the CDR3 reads CASSFRATEAFF. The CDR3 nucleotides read TGTGCCAGCAGCTTCCGGGCCACTGAAGCTTTCTTT.

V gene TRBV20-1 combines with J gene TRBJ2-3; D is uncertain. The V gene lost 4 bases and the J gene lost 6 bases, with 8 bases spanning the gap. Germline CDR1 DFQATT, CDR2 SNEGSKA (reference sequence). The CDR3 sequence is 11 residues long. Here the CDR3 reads CSATPGDTQYF. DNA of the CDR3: TGCAGTGCTACCCCTGGGGATACGCAGTATTTT.

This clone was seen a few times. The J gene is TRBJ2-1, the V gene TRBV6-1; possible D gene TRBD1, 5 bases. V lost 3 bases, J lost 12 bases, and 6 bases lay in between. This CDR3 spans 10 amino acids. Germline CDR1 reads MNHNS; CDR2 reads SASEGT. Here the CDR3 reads CASSEGRQFF. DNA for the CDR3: TGTGCCAGCAGTGAGGGGCGGCAGTTCTTC.

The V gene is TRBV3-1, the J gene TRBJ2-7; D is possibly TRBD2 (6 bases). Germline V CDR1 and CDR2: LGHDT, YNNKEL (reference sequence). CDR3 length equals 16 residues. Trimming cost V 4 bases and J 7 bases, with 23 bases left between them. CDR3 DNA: TGTGCCAGCAGCCGCGGAGGGACGGCTCTCTACGGGGAGCAGTACTTC. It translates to CASSRGGTALYGEQYF.

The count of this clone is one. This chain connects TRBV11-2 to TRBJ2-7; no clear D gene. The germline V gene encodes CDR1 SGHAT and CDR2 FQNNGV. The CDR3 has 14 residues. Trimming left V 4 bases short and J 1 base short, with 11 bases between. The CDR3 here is CASSWSGQSYEQYF. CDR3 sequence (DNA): TGTGCCAGCAGCTGGTCGGGCCAGTCCTACGAGCAGTACTTC.

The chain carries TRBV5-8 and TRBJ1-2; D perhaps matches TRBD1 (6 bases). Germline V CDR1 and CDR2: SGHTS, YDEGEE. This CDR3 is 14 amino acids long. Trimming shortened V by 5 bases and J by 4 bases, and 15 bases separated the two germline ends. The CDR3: CASSRYTGSYGYTF. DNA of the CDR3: TGTGCCAGCAGTCGCTACACAGGGTCCTATGGCTACACCTTC.

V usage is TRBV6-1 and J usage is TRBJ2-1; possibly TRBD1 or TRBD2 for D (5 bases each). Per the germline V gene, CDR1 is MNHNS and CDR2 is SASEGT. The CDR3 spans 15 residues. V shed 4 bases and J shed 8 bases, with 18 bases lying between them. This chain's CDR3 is CASSVGQNGEYEQFF. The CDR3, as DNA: TGTGCCAGCAGTGTTGGACAAAACGGGGAATATGAGCAGTTCTTC.

CDR3 sequence: CASSSQGAGETQYF. The CDR3 DNA sequence: TGTGCCAGCAGTTCGCAGGGGGCGGGGGAGACCCAGTACTTC. The genes are TRBV27 and TRBJ2-5; TRBD1 matches at 8 bases. The V gene end was trimmed by 4 bases and the J gene end by 5 bases; junction bases not matched to a gene: 6. The CDR3 is 14 amino acids. From germline, CDR1 is MNHEY and CDR2 SMNVEV (reference sequence).

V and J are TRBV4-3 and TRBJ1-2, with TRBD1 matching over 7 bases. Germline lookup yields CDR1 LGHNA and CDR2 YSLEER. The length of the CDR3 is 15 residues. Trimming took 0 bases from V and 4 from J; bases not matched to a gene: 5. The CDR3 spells CASSQDPDRVYGYTF. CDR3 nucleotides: TGCGCCAGCAGCCAAGATCCCGACAGGGTCTATGGCTACACCTTC.

The DNA of the CDR3 is TGTGCCAGCAGTGGACCCCCGAGGTGGATAGGGGACGACGAGCAGTACTTC. This codes for CASSGPPRWIGDDEQYF. The chain has TRBV2 and TRBJ2-7, with D perhaps TRBD1 or TRBD2 (5 bases each). Per germline, CDR1 SNHLY and CDR2 FYNNEI. Trimming stripped 4 bases from V and 5 bases from J, with 24 bases between. The CDR3 sequence is 17 residues long. The complete variable domain, with remaining parts taken from reference TRBV2 and TRBJ2-7, reads EPEVTQTPSHQVTQMGQEVILRCVPISNHLYFYWYRQILGQKVEFLVSFYNNEISEKSEIFDDQFSVERPDGSNFTLKIRSTKLEDSAMYFCASSGPPRWIGDDEQYFGPGTRLTVT.

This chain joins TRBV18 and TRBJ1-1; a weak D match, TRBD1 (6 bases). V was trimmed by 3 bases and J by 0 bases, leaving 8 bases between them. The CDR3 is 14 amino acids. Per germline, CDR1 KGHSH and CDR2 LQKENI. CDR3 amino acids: CASSPRGLNTEAFF. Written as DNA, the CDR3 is TGTGCCAGCTCACCCAGGGGCCTGAACACTGAAGCTTTCTTT. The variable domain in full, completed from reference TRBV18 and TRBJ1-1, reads NAGVMQNPRHLVRRRGQEARLRCSPMKGHSHVYWYRQLPEEGLKFMVYLQKENIIDESGMPKERFSAEFPKEGPSILRIQQVVRGDSAAYFCASSPRGLNTEAFFGQGTRLTVV.

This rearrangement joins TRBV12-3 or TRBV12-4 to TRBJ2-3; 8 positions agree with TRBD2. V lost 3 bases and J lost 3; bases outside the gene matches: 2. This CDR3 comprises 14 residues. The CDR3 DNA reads TGTGCCAGCAGTTTCCAGCGGGAGACAGATACGCAGTATTTT. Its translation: CASSFQRETDTQYF.

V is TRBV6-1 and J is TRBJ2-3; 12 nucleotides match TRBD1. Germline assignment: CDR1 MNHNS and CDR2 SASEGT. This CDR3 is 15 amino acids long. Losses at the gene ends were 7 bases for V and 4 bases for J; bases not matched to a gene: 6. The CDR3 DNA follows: TGTGCCAGCATCACCGGGACAGGGGGCGCAGATACGCAGTATTTT. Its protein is CASITGTGGADTQYF.

The CDR3 coding sequence is TGCGCCAGCAGCCGCGGGGGAAGCTACAATGAGCAGTTCTTC. It specifies CASSRGGSYNEQFF. V gene TRBV5-1 combines with J gene TRBJ2-1, with 7 bases matching TRBD2. This CDR3 comprises 14 residues. V shed 4 bases and J 3 bases; nucleotides not matched to a gene: 4. Germline V gene sequence: CDR1 SGHRS, CDR2 YFSETQ.

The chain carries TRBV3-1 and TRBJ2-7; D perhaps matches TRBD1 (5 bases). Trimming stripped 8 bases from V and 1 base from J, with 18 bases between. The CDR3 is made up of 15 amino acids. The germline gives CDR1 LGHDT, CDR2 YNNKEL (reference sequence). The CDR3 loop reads CASGHPRSGSYEQYF. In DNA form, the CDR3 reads TGTGCCAGCGGACACCCTCGGTCCGGTTCCTACGAGCAGTACTTC.

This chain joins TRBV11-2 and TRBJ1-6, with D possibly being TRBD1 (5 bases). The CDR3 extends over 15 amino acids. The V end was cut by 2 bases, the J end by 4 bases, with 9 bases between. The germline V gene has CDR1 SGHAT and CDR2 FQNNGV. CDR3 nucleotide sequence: TGTGCCAGCAGCTTATCCGACAGTTATAATTCACCCCTCCACTTT. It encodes CASSLSDSYNSPLHF.

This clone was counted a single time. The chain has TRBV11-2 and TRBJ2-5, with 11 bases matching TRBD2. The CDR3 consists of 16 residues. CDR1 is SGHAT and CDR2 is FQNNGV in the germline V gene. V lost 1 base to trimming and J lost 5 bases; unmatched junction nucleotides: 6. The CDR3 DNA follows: TGTGCCAGCAGCTTAGGACTAGCGGGGAGAGGGGAGACCCAGTACTTC. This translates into CASSLGLAGRGETQYF.

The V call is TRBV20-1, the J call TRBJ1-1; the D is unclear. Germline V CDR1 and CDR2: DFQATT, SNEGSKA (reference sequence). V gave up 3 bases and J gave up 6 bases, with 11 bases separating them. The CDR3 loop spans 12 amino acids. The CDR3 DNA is TGCAGTGCTAGTAAGACTCGGGCTGAAGCTTTCTTT. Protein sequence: CSASKTRAEAFF.

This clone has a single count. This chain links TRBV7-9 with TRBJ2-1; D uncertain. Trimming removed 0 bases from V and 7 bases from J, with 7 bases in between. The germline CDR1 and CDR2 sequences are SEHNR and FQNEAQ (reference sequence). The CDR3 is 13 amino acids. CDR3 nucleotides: TGTGCCAGCAGCTTAGCAGCCCCTAATGAGCAGTTCTTC. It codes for CASSLAAPNEQFF. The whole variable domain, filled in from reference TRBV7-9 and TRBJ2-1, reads DTGVSQNPRHKITKRGQNVTFRCDPISEHNRLYWYRQTLGQGPEFLTYFQNEAQLEKSRLLSDRFSAERPKGSFSTLEIQRTEQGDSAMYLCASSLAAPNEQFFGPGTRLTVL.

CDR3 coding DNA: TGTGCCAGCAGCTTAGCCCCCGGCCGGGACACTGAAGCTTTCTTT. Its translation is CASSLAPGRDTEAFF. The chain uses TRBV7-2 and TRBJ1-1, with D unresolved. The CDR3 runs 15 residues. Trimming shortened V by 0 bases and J by 3 bases, and 11 bases separated the two germline ends. Germline V CDR1 and CDR2: SGHTA, FQGNSA.